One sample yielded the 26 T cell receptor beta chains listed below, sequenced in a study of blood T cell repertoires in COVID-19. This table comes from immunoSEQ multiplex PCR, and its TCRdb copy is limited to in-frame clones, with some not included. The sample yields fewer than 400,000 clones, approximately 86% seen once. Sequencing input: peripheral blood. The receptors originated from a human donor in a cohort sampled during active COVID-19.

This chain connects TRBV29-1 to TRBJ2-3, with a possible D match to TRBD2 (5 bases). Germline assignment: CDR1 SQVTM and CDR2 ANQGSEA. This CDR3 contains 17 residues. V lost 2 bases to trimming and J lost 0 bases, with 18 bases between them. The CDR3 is CSVESSGVTSSTDTQYF. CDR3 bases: TGCAGCGTTGAATCCAGCGGAGTCACTTCTAGCACAGATACGCAGTATTTT.

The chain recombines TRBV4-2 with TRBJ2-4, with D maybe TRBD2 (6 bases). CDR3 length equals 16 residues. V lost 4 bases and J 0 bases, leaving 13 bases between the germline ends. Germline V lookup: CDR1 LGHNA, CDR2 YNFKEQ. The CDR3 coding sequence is TGTGCCAGCAGCCGCGGGGACGGCCTAGCCAAAAACATTCAGTACTTC. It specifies CASSRGDGLAKNIQYF.

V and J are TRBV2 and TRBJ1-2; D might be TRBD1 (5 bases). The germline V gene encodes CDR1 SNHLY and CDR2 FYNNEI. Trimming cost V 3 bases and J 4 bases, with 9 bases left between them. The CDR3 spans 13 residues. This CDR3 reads CASSDVQGYGYTF. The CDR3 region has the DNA TGTGCCAGCAGTGACGTCCAGGGCTATGGCTACACCTTC.

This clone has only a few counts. The CDR3 DNA sequence: TGCGCCAGCAGCTCGGGTGGCAGGGATGGCTACACCTTC. Translating it yields CASSSGGRDGYTF. The chain links TRBV5-1 to TRBJ1-2, with D possibly TRBD1 on 5 matching bases. From germline, CDR1 is SGHRS and CDR2 YFSETQ. The V end was cut by 3 bases, the J end by 6 bases, with 12 bases between. CDR3 length: 13 residues.

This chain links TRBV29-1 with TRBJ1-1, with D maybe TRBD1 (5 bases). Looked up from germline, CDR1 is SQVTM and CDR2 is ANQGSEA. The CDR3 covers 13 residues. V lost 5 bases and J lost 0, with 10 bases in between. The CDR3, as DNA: TGCAGCGTTTTCGAGACAGTGAACACTGAAGCTTTCTTT. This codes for CSVFETVNTEAFF.

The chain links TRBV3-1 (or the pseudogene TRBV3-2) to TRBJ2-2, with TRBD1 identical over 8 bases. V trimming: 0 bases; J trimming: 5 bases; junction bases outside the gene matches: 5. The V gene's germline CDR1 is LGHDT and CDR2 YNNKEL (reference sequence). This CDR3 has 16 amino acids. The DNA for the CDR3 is TGTGCCAGCAGCCAAGACCCAGGGGGCTATACCGGGGAGCTGTTTTTT. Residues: CASSQDPGGYTGELFF.

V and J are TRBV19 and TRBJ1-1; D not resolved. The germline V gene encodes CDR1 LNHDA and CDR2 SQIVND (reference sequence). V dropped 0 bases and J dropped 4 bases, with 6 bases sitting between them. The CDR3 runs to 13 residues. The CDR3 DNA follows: TGTGCCAGTAGTATAGAACGAGTCACTGAAGCTTTCTTT. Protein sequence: CASSIERVTEAFF.

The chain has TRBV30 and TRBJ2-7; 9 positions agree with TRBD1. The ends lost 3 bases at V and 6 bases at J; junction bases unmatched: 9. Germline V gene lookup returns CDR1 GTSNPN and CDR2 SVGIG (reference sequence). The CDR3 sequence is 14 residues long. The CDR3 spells CAWRAKGQGSEQYF. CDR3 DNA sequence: TGTGCCTGGAGGGCCAAGGGACAGGGCTCCGAGCAGTACTTC.

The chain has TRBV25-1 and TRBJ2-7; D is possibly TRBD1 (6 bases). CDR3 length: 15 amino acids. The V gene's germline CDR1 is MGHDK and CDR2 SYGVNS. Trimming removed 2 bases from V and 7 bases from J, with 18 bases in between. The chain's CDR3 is CASSEGLLGAREQYF. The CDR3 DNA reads TGTGCCAGCAGTGAAGGCTTGCTGGGGGCTCGGGAGCAGTACTTC.

CDR3 sequence (DNA): TGTGCCAGCAGCCGGGGCAGGGGGAACACTGAAGCTTTCTTT. Translation gives CASSRGRGNTEAFF. The V call is TRBV5-6, the J call TRBJ1-1, with a weak D call TRBD1 (6 bases). From germline, CDR1 is SGHDT and CDR2 YYEEEE. The CDR3 runs 14 residues. The V end lost 4 bases, the J end lost 1 base, and 11 bases lay between the germline ends.

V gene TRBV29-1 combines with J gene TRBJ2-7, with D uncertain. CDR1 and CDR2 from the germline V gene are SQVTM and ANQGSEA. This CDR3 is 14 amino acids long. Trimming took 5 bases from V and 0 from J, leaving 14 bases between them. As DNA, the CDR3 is TGCAGCGTTTCTCAGATCGGCGGCTCCTACGAGCAGTACTTC. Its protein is CSVSQIGGSYEQYF.

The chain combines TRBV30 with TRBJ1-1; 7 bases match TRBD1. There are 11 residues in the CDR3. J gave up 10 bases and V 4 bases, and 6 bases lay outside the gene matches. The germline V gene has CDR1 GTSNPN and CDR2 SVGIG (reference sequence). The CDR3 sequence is CAWTSGQVAFF. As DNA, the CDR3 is TGTGCCTGGACCAGTGGACAGGTAGCTTTCTTT.

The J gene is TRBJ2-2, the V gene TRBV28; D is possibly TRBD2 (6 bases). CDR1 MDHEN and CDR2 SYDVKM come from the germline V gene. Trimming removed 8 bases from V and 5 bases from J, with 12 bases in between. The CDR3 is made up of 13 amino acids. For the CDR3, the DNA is TGTGCCAGCGACTACCGGGGGACCGGGGAGCTGTTTTTT. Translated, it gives CASDYRGTGELFF. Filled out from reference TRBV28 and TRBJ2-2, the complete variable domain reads DVKVTQSSRYLVKRTGEKVFLECVQDMDHENMFWYRQDPGLGLRLIYFSYDVKMKEKGDIPEGYSVSREKKERFSLILESASTNQTSMYLCASDYRGTGELFFGEGSRLTVL.

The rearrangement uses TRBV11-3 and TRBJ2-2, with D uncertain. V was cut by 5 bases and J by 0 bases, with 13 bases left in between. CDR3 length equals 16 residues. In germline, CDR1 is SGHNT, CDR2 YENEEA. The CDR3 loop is CASSPLYGANTGELFF. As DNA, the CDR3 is TGTGCCAGCAGCCCCCTCTACGGAGCGAACACCGGGGAGCTGTTTTTT. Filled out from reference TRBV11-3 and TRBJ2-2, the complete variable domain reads EAGVVQSPRYKIIEKKQPVAFWCNPISGHNTLYWYLQNLGQGPELLIRYENEEAVDDSQLPKDRFSAERLKGVDSTLKIQPAELGDSAVYLCASSPLYGANTGELFFGEGSRLTVL.

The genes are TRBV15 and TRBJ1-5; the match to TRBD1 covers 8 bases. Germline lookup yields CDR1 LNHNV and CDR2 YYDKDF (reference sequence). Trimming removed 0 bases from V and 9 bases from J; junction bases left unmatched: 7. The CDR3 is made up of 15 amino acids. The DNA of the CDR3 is TGTGCCACCAGCAGAGACCTACAGGGGGTACGGCCCCAGCATTTT. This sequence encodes CATSRDLQGVRPQHF.

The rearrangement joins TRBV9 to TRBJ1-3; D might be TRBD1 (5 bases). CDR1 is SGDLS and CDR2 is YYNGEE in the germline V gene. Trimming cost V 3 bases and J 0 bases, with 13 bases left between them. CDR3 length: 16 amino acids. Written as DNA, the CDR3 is TGTGCCAGCAGCGGGAGACAGCAGCACTCTGGAAACACCATATATTTT. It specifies CASSGRQQHSGNTIYF.

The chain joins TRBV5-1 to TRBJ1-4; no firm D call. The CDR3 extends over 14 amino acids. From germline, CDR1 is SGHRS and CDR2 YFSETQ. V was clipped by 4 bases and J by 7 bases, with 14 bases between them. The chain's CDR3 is CASSTGPSGEKLFF. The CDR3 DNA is TGCGCCAGCAGCACGGGTCCAAGTGGTGAAAAACTGTTTTTT.

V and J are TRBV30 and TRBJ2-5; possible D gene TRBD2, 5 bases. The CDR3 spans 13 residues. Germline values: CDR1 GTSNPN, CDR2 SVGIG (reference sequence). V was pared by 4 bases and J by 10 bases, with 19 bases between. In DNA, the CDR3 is TGTGCCTGGATGGCAGTACGGGATGGTAACCAGTACTTC. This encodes CAWMAVRDGNQYF. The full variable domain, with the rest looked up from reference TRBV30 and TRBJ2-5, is SQTIHQWPATLVQPVGSPLSLECTVEGTSNPNLYWYRQAAGRGLQLLFYSVGIGQISSEVPQNLSASRPQDRQFILSSKKLLLSDSGFYLCAWMAVRDGNQYFGPGTRLLVL.

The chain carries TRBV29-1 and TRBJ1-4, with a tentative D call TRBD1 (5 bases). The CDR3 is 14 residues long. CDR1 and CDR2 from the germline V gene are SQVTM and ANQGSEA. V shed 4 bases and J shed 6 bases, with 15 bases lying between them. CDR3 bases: TGCAGCGTTGCGGTGGTGGAAGGGGATGAAAAACTGTTTTTT. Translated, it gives CSVAVVEGDEKLFF. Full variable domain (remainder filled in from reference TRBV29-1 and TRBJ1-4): SAVISQKPSRDICQRGTSLTIQCQVDSQVTMMFWYRQQPGQSLTLIATANQGSEATYESGFVIDKFPISRPNLTFSTLTVSNMSPEDSSIYLCSVAVVEGDEKLFFGSGTQLSVL.

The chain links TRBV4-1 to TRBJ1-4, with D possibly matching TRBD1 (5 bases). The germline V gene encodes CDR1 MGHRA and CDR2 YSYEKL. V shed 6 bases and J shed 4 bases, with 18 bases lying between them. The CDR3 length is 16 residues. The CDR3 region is CASSPTKGGDNEKLFF. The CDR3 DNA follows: TGCGCCAGCAGTCCCACGAAAGGAGGGGATAATGAAAAACTGTTTTTT.

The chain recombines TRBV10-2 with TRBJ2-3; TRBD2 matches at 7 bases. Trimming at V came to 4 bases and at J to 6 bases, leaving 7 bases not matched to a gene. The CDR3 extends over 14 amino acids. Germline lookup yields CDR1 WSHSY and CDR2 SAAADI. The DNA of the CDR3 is TGCGCCAGCAGTGTTGGGAGGGCCTCGGATACGCAGTATTTT. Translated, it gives CASSVGRASDTQYF.

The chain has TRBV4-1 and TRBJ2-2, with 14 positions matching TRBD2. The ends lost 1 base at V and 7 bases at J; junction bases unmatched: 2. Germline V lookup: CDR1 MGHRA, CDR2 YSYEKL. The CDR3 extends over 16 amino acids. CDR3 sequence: CASSQATSGGDGELFF. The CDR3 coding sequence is TGCGCCAGCAGCCAAGCGACTAGCGGGGGGGACGGGGAGCTGTTTTTT.

The CDR3 nucleotides are TGTGCCAGCAGCTTAGTTGTTTCTGTCAGGAACGAGCAGTACTTC. Translating gives CASSLVVSVRNEQYF. V usage is TRBV7-8 and J usage is TRBJ2-7; D ambiguous. The germline V gene encodes CDR1 SGHVS and CDR2 FQNEAQ. V lost 1 base and J 5 bases, leaving 15 bases between the germline ends. CDR3 length equals 15 residues.

The DNA for the CDR3 is TGTGCCAGCAGTAAGGACACTTCTAACTATGGCTACACCTTC. Protein: CASSKDTSNYGYTF. V usage is TRBV2 and J usage is TRBJ1-2, with D perhaps TRBD1 (5 bases). Trimming took 5 bases from V and 0 from J, leaving 10 bases between them. Germline-derived CDR1 and CDR2 are SNHLY and FYNNEI. The CDR3 spans 14 residues. The variable domain in full, completed from reference TRBV2 and TRBJ1-2, reads EPEVTQTPSHQVTQMGQEVILRCVPISNHLYFYWYRQILGQKVEFLVSFYNNEISEKSEIFDDQFSVERPDGSNFTLKIRSTKLEDSAMYFCASSKDTSNYGYTFGSGTRLTVV.

CDR3 loop: CAISVESGRATDTQYF. The CDR3, as DNA: TGTGCCATCAGCGTTGAAAGCGGGAGGGCCACAGATACGCAGTATTTT. The rearrangement links TRBV10-3 to TRBJ2-3; 10 nucleotides align to TRBD2. The CDR3 runs 16 residues. V shed 6 bases and J 2 bases; nucleotides not matched to a gene: 8. Germline assignment: CDR1 ENHRY and CDR2 SYGVKD.

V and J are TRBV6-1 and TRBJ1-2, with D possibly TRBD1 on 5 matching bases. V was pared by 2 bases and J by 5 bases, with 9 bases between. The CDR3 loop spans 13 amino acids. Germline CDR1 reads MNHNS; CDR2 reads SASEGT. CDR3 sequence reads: CASSEWAGYGYTF. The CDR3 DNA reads TGTGCCAGCAGTGAATGGGCAGGGTATGGCTACACCTTC.